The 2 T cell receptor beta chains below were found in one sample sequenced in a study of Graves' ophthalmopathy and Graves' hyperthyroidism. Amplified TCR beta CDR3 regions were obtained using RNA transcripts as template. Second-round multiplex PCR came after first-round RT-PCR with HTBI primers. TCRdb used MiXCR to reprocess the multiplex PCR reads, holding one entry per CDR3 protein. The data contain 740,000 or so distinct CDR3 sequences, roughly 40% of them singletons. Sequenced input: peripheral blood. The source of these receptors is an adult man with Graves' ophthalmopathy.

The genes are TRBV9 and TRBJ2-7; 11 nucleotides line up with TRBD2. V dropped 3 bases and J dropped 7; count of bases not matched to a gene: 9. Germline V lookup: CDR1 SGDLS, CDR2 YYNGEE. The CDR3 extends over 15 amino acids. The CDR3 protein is CASSALSGRVGEQYF. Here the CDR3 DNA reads TGTGCCAGCAGCGCTCTTAGCGGGAGGGTGGGTGAGCAGTACTTC. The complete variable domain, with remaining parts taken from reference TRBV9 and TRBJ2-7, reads DSGVTQTPKHLITATGQRVTLRCSPRSGDLSVYWYQQSLDQGLQFLIQYYNGEERAKGNILERFSAQQFPDLHSELNLSSLELGDSALYFCASSALSGRVGEQYFGPGTRLTVT.

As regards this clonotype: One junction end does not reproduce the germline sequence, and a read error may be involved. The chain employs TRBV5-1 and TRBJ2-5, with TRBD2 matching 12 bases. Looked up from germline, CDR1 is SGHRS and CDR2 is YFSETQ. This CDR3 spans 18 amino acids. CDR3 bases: TGTGCCAGCAGCGTAGCTAGCGGGGGGGGCCTCCTCCAAGAGACCCAGTACTTC. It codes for CASSVASGGGLLQETQYF. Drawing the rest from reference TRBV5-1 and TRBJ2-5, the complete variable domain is KAGVTQTPRYLIKTRGQQVTLSCSPISGHRSVSWYQQTPGQGLQFLFEYFSETQRNKGNFPGRFSGRQFSNSRSEMNVSTLELGDSALYLCASSVASGGGLLQETQYFGPGTRLLVL.